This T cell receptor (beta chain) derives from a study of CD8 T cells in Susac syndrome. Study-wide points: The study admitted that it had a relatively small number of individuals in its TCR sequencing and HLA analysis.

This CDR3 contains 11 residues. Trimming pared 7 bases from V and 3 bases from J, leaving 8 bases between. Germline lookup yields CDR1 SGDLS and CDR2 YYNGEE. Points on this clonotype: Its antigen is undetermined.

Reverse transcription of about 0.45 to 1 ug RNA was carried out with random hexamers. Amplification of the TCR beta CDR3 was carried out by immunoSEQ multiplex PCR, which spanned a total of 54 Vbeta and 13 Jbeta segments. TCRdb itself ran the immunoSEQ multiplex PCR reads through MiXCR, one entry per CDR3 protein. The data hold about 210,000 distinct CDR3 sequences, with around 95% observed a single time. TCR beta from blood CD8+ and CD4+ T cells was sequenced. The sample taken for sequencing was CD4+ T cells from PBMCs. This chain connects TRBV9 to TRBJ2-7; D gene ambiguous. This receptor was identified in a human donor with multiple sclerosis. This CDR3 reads CASGDHYEQYF. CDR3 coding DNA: TGTGCCAGCGGCGACCACTACGAGCAGTACTTC.